A selection of T cell receptor beta chains follows, all from one sample in a study of blood T cells in healthy people across ages. TCRdb used MiXCR to reprocess the 5' RACE reads, holding one entry per CDR3 protein. Seen here are 1 million to 1.2 million distinct CDR3 sequences, under 40% observed once, and the top ten hold under 15%. Sequencing was carried out using blood. The receptors stem from a man aged 18-30 years in good health. Both conserved end residues are part of each CDR3. Only part of the rows carry a size: once, few, many, or a class if the clone is expanded.

>TRBJ2-5|TRBV14|-
CASSLPGGYGETQYF
>TRBJ2-5|TRBV7-9|-
CASSLVRLLQETQYF
>TRBJ2-1|TRBV27|-
CASMRGGYYNEQFF
>TRBJ2-1|TRBV28|few
CASSFLGLAGASDEQFF
>TRBJ2-5|TRBV4-2|-
CASSQEVRGSQETQYF
>TRBJ2-7|TRBV12-5|few
CASGPRDGIYEQYF
>TRBJ2-1|TRBV7-9|-
CASRPRSGGAYNEQFF
>TRBJ1-2|TRBV2|few
CASSETGALRGYTF
>TRBJ1-2|TRBV12-3/TRBV12-4|-
CASSLRQGAGGDTGYTF
>TRBJ2-1|TRBV29-1|-
CSTRGQTTYNEQFF
>TRBJ1-2|TRBV7-9|-
CASSPRPQGGYTF
>TRBJ2-7|TRBV6-2/TRBV6-3|-
CASSYDRDEAYEQYF
>TRBJ2-7|TRBV12-3/TRBV12-4|many
CASSLGQGEQYF
>TRBJ2-3|TRBV6-5|-
CASRTGQGADTQYF
>TRBJ1-2|TRBV6-2/TRBV6-3|few
CASSEPGQRYGYTF
>TRBJ1-5|TRBV21-1|-
CASSPSLDRVDQPQHF
>TRBJ1-2|TRBV6-2/TRBV6-3|-
CASNDGQGNYGYTF
>TRBJ1-4|TRBV20-1|-
CSAREEGFWEKLFF
>TRBJ2-3|TRBV10-2|-
CASSGISSTDTQYF
>TRBJ1-1|TRBV20-1|-
CSASRALLGEAFF
>TRBJ1-2|TRBV7-2|many
CASSSPPGDGYTF
>TRBJ2-1|TRBV7-2|-
CASSPTGGNYNEQFF
>TRBJ1-2|TRBV20-1|-
CSARGAGVGYTF
>-|TRBV5-1|-
CASSWDGTSMKTQYF
>TRBJ2-3|TRBV10-3|-
CAISEYLRGGTDTQYF
>TRBJ2-3|TRBV28|-
CAVYGGMHTDTQYF
>TRBJ1-2|TRBV5-1|few
CASSLGARGHGYTF
>TRBJ2-3|TRBV7-2|few
CASSSRTPTDTQYF
>TRBJ2-1|TRBV20-1|-
CSASGLAGGLWDNEQFF
>TRBJ1-2|TRBV20-1|many
CSARNKDRGYGYTF
>TRBJ1-2|TRBV12-3/TRBV12-4|many
CASSSGTGSGYTF
>TRBJ1-2|TRBV2|-
CASSKGLDYGYTF
>TRBJ1-2|TRBV28|-
CASSFPMDRINYGYTF
>TRBJ1-6|TRBV4-3|few
CASSPRSYNSPLHF
>TRBJ2-3|TRBV29-1|few
CSGGRAGATDTQYF
>TRBJ1-4|TRBV5-5|-
CASSLRTVNEKLFF
>TRBJ1-2|TRBV15|few
CATSRERPGLVYYGYTF
>TRBJ2-1|TRBV6-5|-
CASSWAGGEQFF
>TRBJ2-7|TRBV20-1|-
CSARAETGGGEQYF
>TRBJ2-7|TRBV4-2|few
CASSQDKSGVQAYEQYF
>TRBJ2-7|TRBV4-1|-
CASSQPLRGARDEQYF
>TRBJ1-1|TRBV7-9|-
CASIPNRVSEAFF
>TRBJ2-3|TRBV28|few
CASSEQDYSSTDTQYF
>TRBJ2-1|TRBV5-1|few
CASSIGWRGVTYNEQFF
>TRBJ2-5|TRBV6-6|-
CASSLTSGGPRQETQYF